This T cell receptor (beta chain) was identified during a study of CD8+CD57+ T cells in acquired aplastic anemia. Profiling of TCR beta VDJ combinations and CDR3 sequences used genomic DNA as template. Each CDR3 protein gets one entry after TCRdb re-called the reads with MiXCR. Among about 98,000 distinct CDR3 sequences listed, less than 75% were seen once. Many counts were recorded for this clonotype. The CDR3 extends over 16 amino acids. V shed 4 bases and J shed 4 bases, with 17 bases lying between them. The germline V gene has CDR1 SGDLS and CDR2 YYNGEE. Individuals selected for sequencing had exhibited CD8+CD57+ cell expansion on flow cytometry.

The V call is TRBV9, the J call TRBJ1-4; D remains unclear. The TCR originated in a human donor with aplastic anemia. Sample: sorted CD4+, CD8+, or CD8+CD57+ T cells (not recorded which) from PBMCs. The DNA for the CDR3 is TGTGCCAGCAGCCCCCGCTCCGGCCTAATTAATGAAAAACTGTTTTTT. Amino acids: CASSPRSGLINEKLFF.